This T cell receptor beta chain was captured by sequencing in a study of T cells in Graves' hyperthyroidism and ophthalmopathy. Overall study findings and caveats: Ophthalmopathy was identified by the model a median roughly 6.5 months ahead of onset. Blood held most thyroid clonotypes expanded above 0.001 frequency.

On the basis of clinical symptoms, serum thyroxine and TRAb, thyroid ultrasound and orbital computed tomography, diagnoses were made. It was at first hyperthyroidism diagnosis, before any ophthalmopathy symptoms, that the blood sample was taken. The source material, RNA transcripts, was used to amplify TCR beta CDR3 regions. A first-round RT-PCR of the TCR CDR3 used the HTBI primer set. One entry per CDR3 protein results from TCRdb running MiXCR on the multiplex PCR reads. In the table there are roughly 380,000 distinct CDR3 sequences, approximately 13% of which are singletons. This clonotype has ten or more counts. Its antigen remains unidentified. Per germline, CDR1 SGHTA and CDR2 FQGNSA. The CDR3 consists of 19 residues. Trimming cost V 5 bases and J 0 bases; bases outside gene matches: 15.

The chain links TRBV7-2 to TRBJ2-7, with 11 bases fitting TRBD2. The sample consisted of blood. The receptor's source is a man aged 25 to 45 with Graves' hyperthyroidism that later progressed to Graves' ophthalmopathy. CDR3 sequence (DNA): TGTGCCAGCAGCGGACTAGGCGCTAGCGGGGGGACTACCTCCTACGAGCAGTACTTC. Translated: CASSGLGASGGTTSYEQYF.